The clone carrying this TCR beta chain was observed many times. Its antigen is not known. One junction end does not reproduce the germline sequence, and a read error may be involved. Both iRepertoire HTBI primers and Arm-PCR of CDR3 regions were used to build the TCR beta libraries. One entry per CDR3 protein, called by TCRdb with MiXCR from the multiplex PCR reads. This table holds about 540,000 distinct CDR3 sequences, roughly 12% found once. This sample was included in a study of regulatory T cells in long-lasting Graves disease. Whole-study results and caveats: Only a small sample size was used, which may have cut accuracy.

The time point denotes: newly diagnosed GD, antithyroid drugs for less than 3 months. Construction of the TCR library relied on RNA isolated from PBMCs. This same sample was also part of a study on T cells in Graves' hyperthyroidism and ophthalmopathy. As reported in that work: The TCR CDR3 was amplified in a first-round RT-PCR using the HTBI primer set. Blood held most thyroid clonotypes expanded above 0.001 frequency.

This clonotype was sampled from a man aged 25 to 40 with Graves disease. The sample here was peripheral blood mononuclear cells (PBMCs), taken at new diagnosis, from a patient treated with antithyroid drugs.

The CDR3 reads CASSVSGSTDTQYF. The CDR3 nucleotides are TGTGCCAGCAGCGTTAGCGGGAGCACAGATACGCAGTATTTT. The chain employs TRBV5-1 and TRBJ2-3, with TRBD2 identical over 7 bases. Germline CDR1 is SGHRS and CDR2 is YFSETQ. CDR3 length: 14 amino acids.